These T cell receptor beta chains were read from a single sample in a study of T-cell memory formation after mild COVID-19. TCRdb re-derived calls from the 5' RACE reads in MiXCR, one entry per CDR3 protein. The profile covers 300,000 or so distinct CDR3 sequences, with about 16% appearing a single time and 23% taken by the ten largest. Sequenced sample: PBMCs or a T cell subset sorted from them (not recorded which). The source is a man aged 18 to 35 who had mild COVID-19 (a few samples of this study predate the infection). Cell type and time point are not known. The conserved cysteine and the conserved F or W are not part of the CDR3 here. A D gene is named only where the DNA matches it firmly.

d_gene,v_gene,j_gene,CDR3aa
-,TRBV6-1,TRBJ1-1,ASRSHANTEAF
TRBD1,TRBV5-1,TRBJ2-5,ASLDRGSLEETQY
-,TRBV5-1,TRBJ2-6,ASSKDPSGANVLT
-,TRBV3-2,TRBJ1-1,ASSQDYPMDSPYTEAF
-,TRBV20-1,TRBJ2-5,SARGQGGGQETQY
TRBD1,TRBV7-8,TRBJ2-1,ASSLLGQSRSYNEQF
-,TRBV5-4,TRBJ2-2,ASSTQNTGELF
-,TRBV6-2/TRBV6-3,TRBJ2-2,ASMRENTGELF
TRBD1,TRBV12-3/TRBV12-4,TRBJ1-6,ASSLDRGASPLH
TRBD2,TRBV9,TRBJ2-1,ASSSPGTSGYNEQF
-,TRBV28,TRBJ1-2,ASSFYLPSLVHGYT
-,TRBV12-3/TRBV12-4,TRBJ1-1,ASSLGVGAF
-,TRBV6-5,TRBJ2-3,ASSSALGTDTQY
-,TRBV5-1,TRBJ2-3,ASSLPGGDTQY
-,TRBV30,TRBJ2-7,AWGQRITYEQY
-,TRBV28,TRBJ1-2,ASTLVRGGAGGYT
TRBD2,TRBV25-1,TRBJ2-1,ASSVSGGANEQF
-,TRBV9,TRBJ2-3,ASSVGATRWPKSTDTQY
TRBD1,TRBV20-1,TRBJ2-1,SARRKTGGVLNEQF
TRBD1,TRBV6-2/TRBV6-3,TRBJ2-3,ASSWDRERGMPDTQY
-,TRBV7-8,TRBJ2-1,ASSRDYRDYNEQF
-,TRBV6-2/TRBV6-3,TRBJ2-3,ASSPLTWESTDTQY
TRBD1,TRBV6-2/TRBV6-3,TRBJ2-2,ASSPRDRVTGELF
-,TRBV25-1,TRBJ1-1,ASSERDILGSAF
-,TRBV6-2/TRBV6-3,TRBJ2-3,ASSATDTQY
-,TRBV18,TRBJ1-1,ASSPPPMGNTEAF
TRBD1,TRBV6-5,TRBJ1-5,ASSSSYRGYQPQH
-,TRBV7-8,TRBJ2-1,ASSYQDRTYNEQF
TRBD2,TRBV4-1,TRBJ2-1,ASSQGLADSYNEQF
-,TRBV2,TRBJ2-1,ASSSSDVGQF
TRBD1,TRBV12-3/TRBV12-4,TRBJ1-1,ASSNGQGRTEAF
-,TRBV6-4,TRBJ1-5,ASLRAGGHNQPQH
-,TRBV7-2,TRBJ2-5,ASSLWLASETQY
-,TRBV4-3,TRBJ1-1,ASSQASVNTEAF
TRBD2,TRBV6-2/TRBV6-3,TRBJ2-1,ASSPPSGGAYEQF
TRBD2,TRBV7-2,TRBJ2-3,ASSLGRSGGSDTQY
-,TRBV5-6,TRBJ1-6,ASSLLGTEGDLH
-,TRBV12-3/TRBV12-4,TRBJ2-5,ASSRRGRQETQY
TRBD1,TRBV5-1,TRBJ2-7,ASSPGTGVAQQY
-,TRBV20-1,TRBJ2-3,SARGGGSARTDTQY
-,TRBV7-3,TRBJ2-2,ASSLSATGELF
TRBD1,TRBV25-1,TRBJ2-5,ASSELGQGKETQY
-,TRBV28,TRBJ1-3,ASSWGTSGNTIY
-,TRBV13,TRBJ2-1,ASSLVSGGNEQF
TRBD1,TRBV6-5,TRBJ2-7,ASSYSGTGAVF
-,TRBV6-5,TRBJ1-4,ASSIGLSNEKLF
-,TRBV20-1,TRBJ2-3,SASPSTDTQY
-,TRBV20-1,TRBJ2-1,GTSSYNEQF
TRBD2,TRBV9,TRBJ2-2,ASSVGLAGTGELF
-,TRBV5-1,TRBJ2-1,ASSRENEQF
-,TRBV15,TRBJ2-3,ATSSFSTDTQY
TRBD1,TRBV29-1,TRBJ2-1,SPMTGVPSRVNNEQF
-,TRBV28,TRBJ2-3,ASSLTGTPPDTQY
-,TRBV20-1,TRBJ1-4,SAINPGRREKLF
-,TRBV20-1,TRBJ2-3,SAGPDTQY
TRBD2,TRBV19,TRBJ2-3,ASSILLAGGPAYTQY
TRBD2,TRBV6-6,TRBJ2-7,ASITVGGADSEQY